The present T cell receptor beta chain was sequenced within a study of neurological immune-mediated disorders. Germline CDR1 is MNHNY and CDR2 is SVGAGI (reference sequence). Trimming at V came to 6 bases and at J to 1 base, leaving 6 bases not matched to a gene. The CDR3 sequence is 15 residues long. Ten or more counts support this clonotype. Each CDR3 protein is one row after TCRdb ran MiXCR on the 5' RACE reads. This sample has 70,000 to 75,000 distinct CDR3 sequences, with approximately 14% found just once. Time point meaning: longitudinal time-point 1 (baseline). The clonotype was recovered from a female donor with HTLV-1-associated myelopathy (HAM/TSP). Material for sequencing was PBMCs. This chain joins TRBV6-6 and TRBJ1-3; 7 nucleotides agree with TRBD1. The DNA of the CDR3 is TGTGCCAGCAGACCGGGACAGATATCTGGAAACACCATATATTTT. As protein: CASRPGQISGNTIYF.